Here is one T cell receptor (beta chain) with its context. Its cognate antigen is unknown. These data originate in a study of identical twins. Points from the study as a whole: Researchers reported excess low generation probability among twin-shared out-of-frame alpha sequences. The models systematically underestimated how much out-of-frame TCR alpha was shared in monozygotic twins.

Unique molecular identifiers were present on the cDNA, and a universal primer site came from template switching. In TCRdb, the 5' RACE reads were re-called with MiXCR into one record per CDR3 protein. The sample has hundreds of thousands of distinct CDR3 sequences, about a tenth seen once. The CDR3 is 11 amino acids. Germline CDR1 reads LNHDA; CDR2 reads SQIVND (reference sequence). Deletions cut 7 bases from V and 9 bases from J, with 10 bases between. All donors comprised healthy Caucasians. Sequencing was carried out using memory (CD45RO+) T cells sorted from blood. This chain joins TRBV19 and TRBJ2-1; D ambiguous. The sequence was obtained from a woman in her late teens or twenties in good health. CDR3 sequence reads: CASIGSAEQFF. As DNA, the CDR3 is TGTGCCAGTATAGGGTCGGCTGAGCAGTTCTTC.